These 20 T cell receptor beta chains were all obtained from the same sample, sequenced in a study of response to subunit inactivated influenza vaccine (dated by TCRdb to between 2017 and 2018). To prepare the library, RT-PCR was applied. Sequenced on an Illumina HiSeq 2500. TCRdb applied fastp at Q25 and MiXCR to the public reads, then kept only in-frame beta chains. Rows are combined by CDR3 protein, so each entry shows the most common genes and DNA. This sample comprises 500,000 to 550,000 distinct CDR3 sequences, approximately 20% of them detected only once. In total, the top ten clones hold around 2.8% of the sample. Separately, the same data were catalogued under a study of T cells expressing NK-cell markers. The other study reports the following: TCR beta cDNA libraries were prepared using 5'RACE template switching, which introduced a universal primer site and unique molecular identifiers.

The input for sequencing was CD4+ T cells sorted from PBMCs, taken 11 to 12 days after vaccination. All receptors derive from a man aged 45-65 years who received an inactivated influenza vaccine. Donor details come from another sample of the same person, matched by shared clones.

This clonotype was detected only a few times. V is TRBV7-2 and J is TRBJ2-3; D is uncertain. The length of the CDR3 is 14 residues. Trimming removed 3 bases from V and 1 base from J, with 8 bases in between. Germline V CDR1 and CDR2: SGHTA, FQGNSA. CDR3 region: CASSFISGTDTQYF. CDR3 sequence (DNA): TGTGCCAGCAGCTTTATAAGCGGCACAGATACGCAGTATTTT.

The V gene is TRBV10-3, the J gene TRBJ1-2; the D is unclear. Germline V gene lookup returns CDR1 ENHRY and CDR2 SYGVKD. V was shortened by 4 bases and J by 3 bases, with 15 bases between the two germline ends. CDR3 length: 15 residues. The CDR3 region has the DNA TGTGCCATCAGTGTTTCAGTCCCCACGGACTATGGCTACACCTTC. The encoded protein is CAISVSVPTDYGYTF.

This sequence joins TRBV20-1 and TRBJ2-7; D perhaps matches TRBD2 (6 bases). Germline CDR1 and CDR2: DFQATT and SNEGSKA (reference sequence). The CDR3 runs 13 residues. Deletions cut 3 bases from V and 5 bases from J, with 14 bases between. The CDR3, as DNA: TGCAGTGCTAGCTTGTGGGAGGTAGACGAGCAGTACTTC. Translation: CSASLWEVDEQYF.

In this sample, this clonotype turned up a few times. The chain combines TRBV15 with TRBJ2-5; 7 bases fit TRBD1. Germline V gene sequence: CDR1 LNHNV, CDR2 YYDKDF (reference sequence). Germline trimming cut 0 bases from V and 2 bases from J; bases unmatched to any gene: 0. This CDR3 comprises 14 residues. The CDR3: CATSREDRQETQYF. In DNA, the CDR3 is TGTGCCACCAGCAGAGAGGACAGGCAAGAGACCCAGTACTTC. Looking up the rest from reference TRBV15 and TRBJ2-5 gives the full variable domain: DAMVIQNPRYQVTQFGKPVTLSCSQTLNHNVMYWYQQKSSQAPKLLFHYYDKDFNNEADTPDNFQSRRPNTSFCFLDIRSPGLGDTAMYLCATSREDRQETQYFGPGTRLLVL.

This clonotype has more than one count but fewer than ten. The chain links TRBV5-1 to TRBJ2-5; 9 bases fit TRBD1. This CDR3 is built from 14 residues. J lost 5 bases, V lost 5 bases, and 7 bases had no gene match. Germline V gene lookup returns CDR1 SGHRS and CDR2 YFSETQ. CDR3 in DNA: TGCGCCAGCAGTCCACAGGGGGCATCGGAGACCCAGTACTTC. Translation: CASSPQGASETQYF.

The CDR3 is CATSRDHQGADTQYF. The CDR3, as DNA: TGTGCCACCAGCAGAGATCATCAGGGTGCAGATACGCAGTATTTT. This sequence joins TRBV15 and TRBJ2-3; maybe TRBD1 (5 bases). CDR1 and CDR2 (germline): LNHNV, YYDKDF (reference sequence). The CDR3 has 15 amino acids. Deletions cut 0 bases from V and 4 bases from J, with 11 bases between.

The V gene is TRBV29-1, the J gene TRBJ2-3; 8 bases map to TRBD2. There are 14 residues in the CDR3. The V gene end was trimmed by 7 bases and the J gene end by 4 bases; junction bases not matched to a gene: 10. The germline CDR1 and CDR2 sequences are SQVTM and ANQGSEA. CDR3 loop: CSASGGGIADTQYF. The CDR3 bases are TGCAGCGCTAGCGGCGGGGGGATCGCAGATACGCAGTATTTT.

This chain uses TRBV29-1 with TRBJ2-5, with 7 bases identical to TRBD1. CDR3 length: 13 residues. The V segment lost 4 bases and the J segment 5 bases; nucleotides outside the gene matches: 7. CDR1 and CDR2 (germline): SQVTM, ANQGSEA. As DNA, the CDR3 is TGCAGCGTTGCGCACAGGGGAGAGGAGACCCAGTACTTC. Its translation is CSVAHRGEETQYF.

This clonotype has just a few counts. The chain recombines TRBV20-1 with TRBJ2-1; D is ambiguous. Per germline, CDR1 DFQATT and CDR2 SNEGSKA (reference sequence). The CDR3 loop spans 13 amino acids. The CDR3 DNA reads as TGCAGCTTAAGGGTTCATAATAACAATGAGCAGTTCTTC. Translated, it gives CSLRVHNNNEQFF.

This clonotype was seen a few times. The J gene is TRBJ2-3, the V gene TRBV3-1; a possible D gene is TRBD1 (6 bases). Between the trimmed V and J ends, which lost 2 bases and 6 bases, there was a span of 15 bases. The CDR3 loop spans 15 amino acids. The V gene's germline CDR1 is LGHDT and CDR2 YNNKEL (reference sequence). CDR3 sequence: CASSQLTGRSDTQYF. In nucleotides, the CDR3 is TGTGCCAGCAGCCAATTGACAGGTCGATCGGATACGCAGTATTTT.

J is TRBJ1-5 and V is TRBV6-5; 10 bases match TRBD1. This CDR3 has 18 residues. Trimming took 2 bases from V and 5 from J; bases not matched to a gene: 12. The germline gives CDR1 MNHEY, CDR2 SVGAGI. In nucleotides, the CDR3 is TGTGCCAGCAGTTACCACGCTCCGACAGGGGGCAGCTATCAGCCCCAGCATTTT. It encodes CASSYHAPTGGSYQPQHF.

This clonotype was seen at least ten times. The V call is TRBV5-1, the J call TRBJ2-3; possible D gene TRBD2, 6 bases. Germline values: CDR1 SGHRS, CDR2 YFSETQ. The ends were cut back, 3 bases at V and 0 bases at J, with 8 bases in the middle. CDR3 length equals 14 residues. CDR3 DNA sequence: TGCGCCAGCAGCTCCGGGACTAGCACAGATACGCAGTATTTT. Protein: CASSSGTSTDTQYF. Supplemented by reference TRBV5-1 and TRBJ2-3, the full variable domain reads KAGVTQTPRYLIKTRGQQVTLSCSPISGHRSVSWYQQTPGQGLQFLFEYFSETQRNKGNFPGRFSGRQFSNSRSEMNVSTLELGDSALYLCASSSGTSTDTQYFGPGTRLTVL.

This clonotype was seen more than once but under ten times. This chain connects TRBV30 to TRBJ1-3, with D unresolved. CDR3 length: 15 residues. Trimming took off 0 bases at V and 5 bases at J, with 14 bases between the two ends. Germline values: CDR1 GTSNPN, CDR2 SVGIG (reference sequence). CDR3 protein: CAWSVSAFGRNTIYF. The CDR3 nucleotides are TGTGCCTGGAGTGTGTCAGCGTTCGGCAGAAACACCATATATTTT.

This clonotype was picked up one time. This may arise from a read error, as a much more abundant clone is one base away. The chain couples TRBV20-1 to TRBJ2-2; D gene ambiguous. Germline values: CDR1 DFQATT, CDR2 SNEGSKA (reference sequence). This CDR3 has 11 amino acids. The CDR3 DNA reads TGCAGTTCTAGAAAAACCGGGGAGCTGTTTTTT. Protein: CSSRKTGELFF.

This sequence joins TRBV9 and TRBJ2-1; 9 positions agree with TRBD2. CDR1 is SGDLS and CDR2 is YYNGEE in the germline V gene. The CDR3 has 16 amino acids. With V trimmed by 4 bases and J by 2 bases, 7 bases remained unmatched. CDR3 amino acids: CASSSSGTSPYNEQFF. DNA of the CDR3: TGTGCCAGCAGCTCTTCCGGGACTAGCCCCTACAATGAGCAGTTCTTC.

This clonotype was picked up a small number of times. This chain links TRBV20-1 with TRBJ2-1; no firm D call. There are 11 residues in the CDR3. Germline V lookup: CDR1 DFQATT, CDR2 SNEGSKA (reference sequence). V was pared by 5 bases and J by 1 base, with 3 bases between. The CDR3 region has the DNA TGCAGTGCTGTGTCCTACAATGAGCAGTTCTTC. It translates to CSAVSYNEQFF.

This clonotype showed up just a few times. The chain carries TRBV5-1 and TRBJ1-6; perhaps TRBD1 as D (5 bases). The germline gives CDR1 SGHRS, CDR2 YFSETQ. Trimming shortened V by 0 bases and J by 8 bases, and 15 bases separated the two germline ends. The length of the CDR3 is 16 residues. CDR3 sequence: CASSLAVRAMDSPLHF. DNA of the CDR3: TGCGCCAGCAGCTTGGCGGTCAGGGCCATGGATTCACCCCTCCACTTT. Supplemented by reference TRBV5-1 and TRBJ1-6, the full variable domain reads KAGVTQTPRYLIKTRGQQVTLSCSPISGHRSVSWYQQTPGQGLQFLFEYFSETQRNKGNFPGRFSGRQFSNSRSEMNVSTLELGDSALYLCASSLAVRAMDSPLHFGNGTRLTVT.

The chain combines TRBV6-5 with TRBJ1-2; TRBD1 matches 10 bases. CDR1 is MNHEY and CDR2 is SVGAGI in the germline V gene. Germline trimming cut 2 bases from V and 8 bases from J; bases unmatched to any gene: 8. CDR3 length: 15 residues. CDR3 nucleotide sequence: TGTGCCAGCAGTTACGGGACAGGGGTTCGTGGCGGCTACACCTTC. Its translation is CASSYGTGVRGGYTF.

The genes are TRBV3-1 and TRBJ2-1, with D possibly being TRBD2 (6 bases). CDR1 LGHDT and CDR2 YNNKEL come from the germline V gene (reference sequence). Trimming stripped 1 base from V and 6 bases from J, with 10 bases between. The CDR3 contains 14 residues. The DNA of the CDR3 is TGTGCCAGCAGCCAAGGTCACGGGGGCAATGAGCAGTTCTTC. This codes for CASSQGHGGNEQFF.

In this sample, this clonotype turned up a few times. The chain has TRBV5-1 and TRBJ1-4; 10 bases map to TRBD1. The J segment lost 8 bases and the V segment lost 0 bases, leaving 4 bases of the junction unmatched. CDR1 and CDR2 (germline): SGHRS, YFSETQ. The CDR3 has 15 residues. For the CDR3, the DNA is TGCGCCAGCAGCTTGGATGGGACAGGGGTGGAAAAACTGTTTTTT. This codes for CASSLDGTGVEKLFF.